The rows below give T cell receptor beta chains drawn from one sample of a study of shared clonotypes between healthy human individuals. Repertoires were generated with immunoSEQ multiplex PCR, while TCRdb's copy carries only in-frame clones and drops some. Of more than 850,000 clones listed, around three quarters are singletons. The sample was memory CD4+ T cells from PBMCs. The receptors were sampled from a young man in good health. Some clones in this sample may be carry-over from other donors' samples. CDR3s include the opening cysteine and the closing phenylalanine or tryptophan. Each record gives: CDR3 DNA, CDR3 protein, clone size, D gene, V gene, J gene. A D gene is named only where the DNA matches it firmly. Rows give clone size only sometimes, using once, few, many, or a class for an expanded clone.

TGTGCCAGTAGTATACGGCGGAACTATGGCTACACCTTC,CASSIRRNYGYTF,.,.,TRBV19,TRBJ1-2
TGCGCCAGCAGCGGACAGGGGGGCTACGAGCAGTACTTC,CASSGQGGYEQYF,.,TRBD1,TRBV5-1,TRBJ2-7
TGTGCCAGCAGTTTGGTACCTAAACACTACGGGCAGTACTTC,CASSLVPKHYGQYF,.,.,TRBV28,TRBJ2-7
TGCGCCAGCAGCTTGGTCAGGGGGCCAAATGAAAAACTGTTTTTT,CASSLVRGPNEKLFF,.,TRBD1,TRBV5-1,TRBJ1-4
TGTGCCAGCAGTGAACAGGGGCGAGGGGAGACCCAGTACTTC,CASSEQGRGETQYF,.,.,TRBV2,TRBJ2-5
TGTGCCAGCAGTTCAAGAGATACAAGGGATGGCTACACCTTC,CASSSRDTRDGYTF,.,.,TRBV27,TRBJ1-2
TGTGCCAGCAGTTCCACACGGAATGGAAACACCATATATTTT,CASSSTRNGNTIYF,.,.,TRBV28,TRBJ1-3
TGTGCCAGCAGCTCAGGACAGGTGCGCTACAATGAGCAGTTCTTC,CASSSGQVRYNEQFF,.,TRBD1,TRBV11-2,TRBJ2-1
TGCGCCAGCAGCTCGGGGGGCTCTGGGGCCAACGTCCTGACTTTC,CASSSGGSGANVLTF,.,TRBD2,TRBV5-1,TRBJ2-6
TGTGCCAGCAGCAGGAGGGACGGCAGGTCATCTGGCTACACCTTC,CASSRRDGRSSGYTF,.,.,TRBV5-6,TRBJ1-2
TGTGCCAGCAGTCGGACAGGGAAGAGGGAGGAGCTGTTTTTT,CASSRTGKREELFF,.,TRBD1,TRBV6-6,TRBJ2-2
TGTGCCAGCAGATCGGGAGGGTGGGCTGAAGCTTTCTTT,CASRSGGWAEAFF,.,.,TRBV6-5,TRBJ1-1
TGTGCCAGCAGCCTCTCTACAGGGAACACTGAAGCTTTCTTT,CASSLSTGNTEAFF,few,.,TRBV5-6,TRBJ1-1
TGTGCCAGCGGGGACAGGGGGAACTATGGCTACACCTTC,CASGDRGNYGYTF,few,TRBD1,TRBV5-6,TRBJ1-2
TGTGCCAGCAGTTACCTCCCTCCTCAAGGGGATGAATTT,CASSYLPPQGDEF,.,.,TRBV28,TRBJ1-1
TGTGCCAGCAGTCTGGACTATGGCAATCAGCCCCAGCATTTT,CASSLDYGNQPQHF,once,.,TRBV27,TRBJ1-5
TGTGCCAGCAGTCTTACAGGGGGAGTCTTGTATGGCTACACCTTC,CASSLTGGVLYGYTF,.,TRBD1,TRBV6-5,TRBJ1-2
TGTGCCAGCAGTTCCCATGGGGGGGTCGGCTACACCTTC,CASSSHGGVGYTF,.,.,TRBV27,TRBJ1-2
TGTGCCAGCAGCTTGGGACAGGGGTGGGAAAAACTGTTTTTT,CASSLGQGWEKLFF,.,TRBD1,TRBV5-8,TRBJ1-4
TGTGCCAGCAGCCCTCGGACTAGAAGTGGCACAGATACGCAGTATTTT,CASSPRTRSGTDTQYF,few,TRBD2,TRBV9,TRBJ2-3
TGCAGTGCTAGTGATGACAGAAGGCTGTTTTTT,CSASDDRRLFF,.,.,TRBV20-1,TRBJ2-2
TGTGCCAGCAGTCGAGGAAGGGCTCACAATGAGCAGTTCTTC,CASSRGRAHNEQFF,many,.,TRBV28,TRBJ2-1
TGCGCCAGCAGAGTACAGGGCACAGATACGCAGTATTTT,CASRVQGTDTQYF,.,.,TRBV5-1,TRBJ2-3
TGTGCCAGCAGTTTACTTCGGGGCCGGGGCCAAGAGACCCAGTACTTC,CASSLLRGRGQETQYF,.,.,TRBV28,TRBJ2-5
TGTGCCAGCACCCGGACAGGGGTCACCGGGGAGCTGTTTTTT,CASTRTGVTGELFF,few,TRBD1,TRBV6-5,TRBJ2-2
TGTGCCAGCTCACCAAGCCTTGGCAGGTCGCTTATCGGGGAGCTGTTTTTT,CASSPSLGRSLIGELFF,.,.,TRBV18,TRBJ2-2
TGTGCCAGCAGTTTATTCGGGGGCCTTAGCACTGAAGCTTTCTTT,CASSLFGGLSTEAFF,.,.,TRBV28,TRBJ1-1
TGTGCCAGCAGTTTGCGCCCTTCCCCTTTT,CASSLRPSPF,.,.,TRBV27,TRBJ2-3
TGTGCCAGCAGCCCCATAGCGGGAGGTTTCAATGAGCAGTTCTTC,CASSPIAGGFNEQFF,.,TRBD2,TRBV11-2,TRBJ2-1
TGTGCCAGGGGACAAAATTTGAGGGCGGCTTTCTTT,CARGQNLRAAFF,.,.,TRBV2,TRBJ1-1
TGTGCCACAAAAACCGATAGGGTAACCTCTATGAGCAGCACCTTC,CATKTDRVTSMSSTF,.,.,TRBV6-6,TRBJ1-2
TGTGCCACACGAACGGACAGGGGAGGCGGGGAGCTGTTTTTT,CATRTDRGGGELFF,.,TRBD1,TRBV10-3,TRBJ2-2
TGTGCCAGCAGCACCCTGGACCGTGCTAGGGAGCAGTACTTC,CASSTLDRAREQYF,.,.,TRBV11-3,TRBJ2-7
TGTGCCTGGAAATTGGGACAGCTTTTTTCACCCCTCCACTTT,CAWKLGQLFSPLHF,.,TRBD1,TRBV30,TRBJ1-6
TGCGCCAGCTCCAAGGCCGGGGCGAACACTGAAGCTTTCTTT,CASSKAGANTEAFF,few,.,TRBV10-1,TRBJ1-1
TGTGCCAGCAGTCGGACCCTACGAGGACAGCCCCAGCATTTT,CASSRTLRGQPQHF,.,.,TRBV28,TRBJ1-5
TGTGCCAGCAGCCCGGCGGGAGGGGAGACCGGGGAGCTGTTTTTT,CASSPAGGETGELFF,few,TRBD2,TRBV7-7,TRBJ2-2
TGCGCCAGCAGCACTAGCGGACAGGATGGAAACACCATATATTTT,CASSTSGQDGNTIYF,.,TRBD1,TRBV5-1,TRBJ1-3
TGTGCCATCAGAACTGGCAATACGCAGTATTTT,CAIRTGNTQYF,.,.,TRBV10-3,TRBJ2-3
TGTGCCAGCAGCTTATATTCGGCAGGGGACTGTATAAATCAGCCCCAGCATTTT,CASSLYSAGDCINQPQHF,.,.,TRBV7-4,TRBJ1-5
TGCAGCGTTGTTGACGGCACAGATACGCAGTATTTT,CSVVDGTDTQYF,.,.,TRBV29-1,TRBJ2-3
TGTGCCAGCAGCCCCGAGGGAGGAACTACGAGGAATGAGCAGTTCTTC,CASSPEGGTTRNEQFF,.,.,TRBV13,TRBJ2-1
TGCGCCAGCAGCCAAGATTATTTTATATCAGGGGGAGAGACCCAGTACTTC,CASSQDYFISGGETQYF,.,TRBD1,TRBV4-3,TRBJ2-5
TGTGCCACCAGCGCCGGACAGAACTATGGCTACACCTTC,CATSAGQNYGYTF,few,.,TRBV15,TRBJ1-2
TGTGCCAGCAGTGAAGGACGGGGGACTAATGAAAAACTGTTTTTT,CASSEGRGTNEKLFF,.,.,TRBV6-1,TRBJ1-4
TGTGCCAGCAGTTTATGGGGCAGGGGCACCTACGAGCAGTACTTC,CASSLWGRGTYEQYF,.,.,TRBV28,TRBJ2-7
TGTGCCAGCAGCTTAACGACCCCGCGAGAGACCCAGTACTTC,CASSLTTPRETQYF,.,.,TRBV11-1,TRBJ2-5
TGTGCCAGTAGTCCCCGAATCCAACAACAACAAAAACTGTTTTTT,CASSPRIQQQQKLFF,few,.,TRBV19,TRBJ1-4
TGTGCCAGCAGCCCGGCACGACGGGCAGATACGCAGTATTTT,CASSPARRADTQYF,.,.,TRBV5-5,TRBJ2-3
TGTGCCAGCAGCTTTGGCTCCCTGAGCCCCGATGAGCAGTTCTTC,CASSFGSLSPDEQFF,.,.,TRBV7-3,TRBJ2-1
TGTGCCAGCAAATCAGGGGGTAGCGGGGTGGTCTACGAGCAGTACTTC,CASKSGGSGVVYEQYF,.,.,TRBV28,TRBJ2-7
TGTGCCAGCAGCGTAGGTCAGGGGGACTCCTACAATGAGCAGTTCTTC,CASSVGQGDSYNEQFF,.,TRBD1,TRBV9,TRBJ2-1